Following are 11 T cell receptor beta chains from one sample sequenced in a study of blood T cell repertoires in COVID-19 (dated by TCRdb to between 2020 and 2021). Library preparation used the immunoSEQ multiplex PCR assay. TCRdb took this table from immuneACCESS and kept in-frame rearrangements with V and J called. Such tables lack part of the clones; where checked against another copy, unresolved V genes explain under half of the gap, and the rest is unexplained. This sample is represented by roughly 100,000 clones; about 64% of them were singletons. The ten most abundant clones make up approximately 0.88% of the sample. The sample consisted of peripheral blood. The receptors were sampled from a human donor with acute or convalescent COVID-19. The donor label of this sample is uncertain.

In its sample, this clone was seen once. The CDR3 DNA sequence: TGTGCCAGCAGCTTGGGGACAAACACCGGGGAGCTGTTTTTT. Its translation is CASSLGTNTGELFF. The rearrangement uses TRBV7-2 and TRBJ2-2; D may be TRBD1 (6 bases). V was cut by 3 bases and J by 2 bases, with 7 bases left in between. Germline CDR1 reads SGHTA; CDR2 reads FQGNSA. The CDR3 is 14 residues long.

For the CDR3, the DNA is TGTGCCAGCACTCAGGGACAGTTTAACACTGAAGCTTTCTTT. It codes for CASTQGQFNTEAFF. This rearrangement joins TRBV5-4 to TRBJ1-1, with TRBD1 identical over 7 bases. CDR1 is SGHNT, CDR2 YYREEE, per germline (reference sequence). Germline trimming cut 6 bases from V and 2 bases from J; bases unmatched to any gene: 7. The CDR3 sequence is 14 residues long.

The gene calls are TRBV5-8 and TRBJ1-5, with TRBD1 matching over 9 bases. This CDR3 is built from 16 residues. V shed 0 bases, J shed 1 base, and the junction held 2 bases outside the gene matches. Germline V lookup: CDR1 SGHTS, CDR2 YDEGEE. CDR3: CASSLGGQGSNQPQHF. CDR3 sequence (DNA): TGTGCCAGCAGCTTGGGAGGACAGGGGAGCAATCAGCCCCAGCATTTT.

The chain combines TRBV5-1 with TRBJ2-1; D uncertain. V was cut by 0 bases and J by 0 bases, with 7 bases left in between. The germline gives CDR1 SGHRS, CDR2 YFSETQ. The CDR3 is made up of 15 amino acids. CDR3 in DNA: TGCGCCAGCAGCTTGGTCGCGGCCTCCTACAATGAGCAGTTCTTC. Translating gives CASSLVAASYNEQFF.

This clone was seen once. The V gene is TRBV2, the J gene TRBJ1-6; a possible D gene is TRBD1 (5 bases). The ends were cut back, 1 base at V and 10 bases at J, with 17 bases in the middle. The CDR3 sequence is 16 residues long. Per germline, CDR1 SNHLY and CDR2 FYNNEI. The CDR3 protein is CASSEEGAGIKSPLHF. The CDR3 DNA reads TGTGCCAGCAGTGAAGAAGGGGCAGGGATAAAATCACCCCTCCACTTT.

This clone has only one observation. The chain joins TRBV6-1 to TRBJ2-7; perhaps TRBD1 as D (6 bases). Germline values: CDR1 MNHNS, CDR2 SASEGT. The ends were cut back, 3 bases at V and 0 bases at J, with 18 bases in the middle. The CDR3 is made up of 17 amino acids. The CDR3 reads CASSDRHQGMTSYEQYV. CDR3 nucleotide sequence: TGTGCCAGCAGTGACCGCCATCAGGGGATGACCTCCTACGAGCAGTACGTC.

The chain couples TRBV7-6 to TRBJ2-3; D perhaps matches TRBD2 (7 bases). Germline V gives CDR1 SGHVS, CDR2 FNYEAQ. This CDR3 has 15 residues. V lost 6 bases and J 8 bases, leaving 21 bases between the germline ends. In DNA, the CDR3 is TGTGCCAGCAGTCTCACGGGGGGCGCAGGGAGTACGCAGTATTTT. Its protein is CASSLTGGAGSTQYF.

The rearrangement links TRBV24-1 to TRBJ2-2, with no clear D. In germline, CDR1 is KGHDR, CDR2 SFDVKD. V lost 1 base and J lost 0, with 8 bases in between. This CDR3 spans 16 amino acids. CDR3 sequence reads: CATSDFSEPNTGELFF. In DNA form, the CDR3 reads TGTGCCACCAGTGATTTTAGTGAGCCGAACACCGGGGAGCTGTTTTTT.

The chain employs TRBV14 and TRBJ2-5; D perhaps matches TRBD2 (6 bases). Germline assignment: CDR1 SGHDN and CDR2 FVKESK. The CDR3 covers 17 residues. V was shortened by 0 bases and J by 2 bases, with 16 bases between the two germline ends. This chain's CDR3 is CASSQDTALAIQETQYF. CDR3 bases: TGTGCCAGCAGCCAAGATACCGCGCTAGCGATACAAGAGACCCAGTACTTC.

This chain uses TRBV19 with TRBJ2-2; possible D gene TRBD1, 6 bases. The CDR3 covers 15 residues. Per germline, CDR1 LNHDA and CDR2 SQIVND (reference sequence). V lost 5 bases and J 7 bases, leaving 17 bases between the germline ends. CDR3 amino acids: CASSPRWTEGGELFF. The CDR3 DNA follows: TGTGCCAGTAGTCCCCGATGGACAGAGGGCGGGGAGCTGTTTTTT.

This rearrangement joins TRBV19 to TRBJ1-5; weak D call: TRBD1 (6 bases). Trimming removed 4 bases at V and 0 bases at J, with 7 bases between. This CDR3 is 14 amino acids long. Per the germline V gene, CDR1 is LNHDA and CDR2 is SQIVND (reference sequence). The CDR3 DNA reads as TGTGCCAGTAGTAACAGGGATAGCAATCAGCCCCAGCATTTT. It encodes CASSNRDSNQPQHF.